This TCR beta chain was retrieved from a study of T-cell memory formation after mild COVID-19. For the study at large: The two donors had largely donor-specific TCR clusters. Study-level findings and limits: Clones contracting over day 15 to 85 were CD4/CD8 balanced, with later expanders leaning CD4+. A second wave of clones peaked on day 37, and their SARS-CoV-2 specificity went unconfirmed.

This clonotype was counted at least ten times. Its antigen is undetermined. Each CDR3 protein gets one entry after TCRdb re-called the 5' RACE reads with MiXCR. The data contain about 400,000 distinct CDR3 sequences, more than 15% of them singletons. Sequenced input: PBMCs or a T cell subset sorted from them (not recorded which). This receptor was obtained from a man between 18 and 35 years old who had mild COVID-19 (a few samples of this study predate the infection). Cell type and time point are not known.

CDR3 sequence (DNA): TGTGCCAGCAGCTTAGGGACAGGTAACAATGAGCAGTTCTTC. It translates to CASSLGTGNNEQFF. This chain connects TRBV7-3 to TRBJ2-1, with TRBD1 matching over 8 bases. This CDR3 is built from 14 residues. J gave up 5 bases and V 2 bases, and 2 bases lay outside the gene matches. CDR1 SGHTA and CDR2 FQGTGA come from the germline V gene.